The 20 T cell receptor beta chains listed next were all sequenced from one sample in a study of Ad26.COV2.S vaccination and SARS-CoV-2 variants. Some clones are missing from TCRdb's copy, which holds only in-frame ones; the method was immunoSEQ multiplex PCR. Of over 200,000 clones listed, around 87% are singletons. Noted treatment: 15 to 20 received Ad26.COV2.S at low or high dose, single or two shots; about 5 received placebo; per-sample allocation not given. Collection of samples fell on day 63 after the first vaccine or placebo injection. The material sequenced was peripheral blood, taken in a trial of Ad26.COV2.S vaccine versus placebo. All receptors come from a person between 18 and 65 years old who received the Ad26.COV2.S COVID-19 vaccine or a placebo.

This clone appeared a few times. The chain is built from TRBV28 and TRBJ1-2; possibly TRBD1 for D (6 bases). CDR3 length: 16 residues. Per germline, CDR1 MDHEN and CDR2 SYDVKM. The ends were cut back, 6 bases at V and 0 bases at J, with 17 bases in the middle. The CDR3 sequence is CASSPLGATSNYGYTF. CDR3 nucleotide sequence: TGTGCCAGCAGCCCTTTGGGGGCCACCTCTAACTATGGCTACACCTTC.

The rearrangement uses TRBV11-2 and TRBJ2-7, with 10 bases that match TRBD2. Germline V gene lookup returns CDR1 SGHAT and CDR2 FQNNGV. CDR3 size: 14 residues. Trimming removed 5 bases from V and 3 bases from J; junction bases left unmatched: 4. The chain's CDR3 is CASSELAGLYEQYF. In DNA, the CDR3 is TGTGCCAGCAGCGAACTAGCGGGGCTCTACGAGCAGTACTTC. The whole variable domain, remainder taken from reference TRBV11-2 and TRBJ2-7, is EAGVAQSPRYKIIEKRQSVAFWCNPISGHATLYWYQQILGQGPKLLIQFQNNGVVDDSQLPKDRFSAERLKGVDSTLKIQPAKLEDSAVYLCASSELAGLYEQYFGPGTRLTVT.

In this sample, this clone turned up once. CDR3 nucleotides: TGTGCCAGCAGCTTAGTGGTCGGAGTCACAGATACGCAGTATTTT. The encoded protein is CASSLVVGVTDTQYF. V is TRBV11-2 and J is TRBJ2-3; D is uncertain. This CDR3 region has 15 residues. Germline V gene lookup returns CDR1 SGHAT and CDR2 FQNNGV. Trimming removed 1 base at V and 2 bases at J, with 10 bases between. Full variable domain (outside the CDR3, taken from reference TRBV11-2 and TRBJ2-3): EAGVAQSPRYKIIEKRQSVAFWCNPISGHATLYWYQQILGQGPKLLIQFQNNGVVDDSQLPKDRFSAERLKGVDSTLKIQPAKLEDSAVYLCASSLVVGVTDTQYFGPGTRLTVL.

The genes are TRBV7-2 and TRBJ2-3; 15 nucleotides match TRBD2. The CDR3 totals 18 residues. In germline, CDR1 is SGHTA, CDR2 FQGNSA. V was pared by 5 bases and J by 1 base, with 7 bases of the junction left unmatched. Here the CDR3 DNA reads TGTGCCAGCAGCCCCGGACTAGCGGGAGGGCCGGGCACAGATACGCAGTATTTT. Residues: CASSPGLAGGPGTDTQYF.

The CDR3 sequence: CASSLFTGTDTQYF. Written as DNA, the CDR3 is TGTGCCAGCAGTTTATTCACCGGTACAGATACGCAGTATTTT. The rearrangement links TRBV28 to TRBJ2-3; D not resolved. Germline loops: CDR1 MDHEN, CDR2 SYDVKM. The CDR3 is made up of 14 amino acids. Trimming took off 1 base at V and 3 bases at J, with 8 bases between the two ends. Drawing the rest from reference TRBV28 and TRBJ2-3, the complete variable domain is DVKVTQSSRYLVKRTGEKVFLECVQDMDHENMFWYRQDPGLGLRLIYFSYDVKMKEKGDIPEGYSVSREKKERFSLILESASTNQTSMYLCASSLFTGTDTQYFGPGTRLTVL.

A single count supports this clone. V gene TRBV3-1 (or the pseudogene TRBV3-2) combines with J gene TRBJ1-4, with 10 nucleotides matching TRBD1. CDR1 is LGHDT, CDR2 YNNKEL, per germline (reference sequence). There are 15 residues in the CDR3. V was clipped by 4 bases and J by 7 bases; unmatched bases: 6. As DNA, the CDR3 is TGTGCCAGCAGCCTCCGGACAGGGGGAAGTGAAAAACTGTTTTTT. It translates to CASSLRTGGSEKLFF.

The chain recombines TRBV5-4 with TRBJ1-6; tentatively, D is TRBD1 (6 bases). The germline V gene has CDR1 SGHNT and CDR2 YYREEE (reference sequence). Deletions cut 5 bases from V and 5 bases from J, with 11 bases between. The length of the CDR3 is 14 residues. The CDR3: CASSSDRNNSPLHF. The DNA of the CDR3 is TGTGCCAGCAGTTCGGACAGAAATAATTCACCCCTCCACTTT.

The V call is TRBV28, the J call TRBJ2-7; 7 positions agree with TRBD2. Trimming removed 5 bases from V and 7 bases from J; junction bases left unmatched: 14. Germline CDR1 is MDHEN and CDR2 is SYDVKM. The CDR3 consists of 15 residues. The CDR3 protein is CASSPPLAESKEQYF. CDR3 nucleotides: TGTGCCAGCAGTCCCCCCCTAGCGGAAAGTAAGGAGCAGTACTTC.

The rearrangement uses TRBV11-1 and TRBJ2-7; 8 nucleotides line up with TRBD2. V dropped 8 bases and J dropped 6; count of bases not matched to a gene: 12. The CDR3 length is 14 residues. CDR1 is SGHAT, CDR2 FQDESV, per germline (reference sequence). This CDR3 is CASALGGLDFEQYF. The CDR3 DNA sequence: TGTGCCAGCGCCCTGGGGGGACTAGATTTCGAGCAGTACTTC.

CDR3 loop: CASGIGGNTIYF. Here the CDR3 DNA reads TGTGCCAGCGGGATTGGTGGAAACACCATATATTTT. This chain joins TRBV28 and TRBJ1-3; D is ambiguous. The CDR3 has 12 amino acids. Germline CDR1 and CDR2: MDHEN and SYDVKM. Trimming stripped 8 bases from V and 3 bases from J, with 8 bases between.

The V and J genes are TRBV6-1 and TRBJ1-6, with D uncertain. Per the germline V gene, CDR1 is MNHNS and CDR2 is SASEGT. The CDR3 is 13 residues long. V was shortened by 3 bases and J by 4 bases, with 4 bases between the two germline ends. The CDR3, as DNA: TGTGCCAGCAGTGACAGTTATAATTCACCCCTCCACTTT. Encoded protein: CASSDSYNSPLHF.

This clone showed up just a few times. The chain uses TRBV28 and TRBJ1-2; D is possibly TRBD1 (6 bases). The CDR3 is made up of 15 amino acids. Germline V gene data show CDR1 as MDHEN and CDR2 as SYDVKM. V was shortened by 7 bases and J by 5 bases, with 20 bases between the two germline ends. The CDR3 region is CASTFDGGPSYGYTF. CDR3 DNA sequence: TGTGCCAGCACCTTCGATGGGGGGCCTTCATATGGCTACACCTTC.

This chain connects TRBV9 to TRBJ2-3; no definite D call. The V gene's germline CDR1 is SGDLS and CDR2 YYNGEE. Trimming removed 6 bases from V and 6 bases from J, with 17 bases in between. The CDR3 covers 14 residues. CDR3 in DNA: TGTGCCAGCACACCTAGTAGGCACCTTGATACGCAGTATTTT. Translating it yields CASTPSRHLDTQYF.

This chain joins TRBV24-1 and TRBJ2-1; tentative D call: TRBD1 (6 bases). This CDR3 comprises 14 residues. CDR1 is KGHDR and CDR2 is SFDVKD in the germline V gene. V lost 5 bases, J lost 9 bases, and 16 bases lay in between. The CDR3 reads CATSAARQAGEQFF. The CDR3 nucleotides are TGTGCCACCAGTGCTGCAAGACAGGCCGGTGAGCAGTTCTTC.

CDR3 nucleotide sequence: TGCAGCGTTGAAGTAGGATCGAACACTGAAGCTTTCTTT. Encoded protein: CSVEVGSNTEAFF. The genes are TRBV29-1 and TRBJ1-1; D uncertain. The CDR3 is made up of 13 amino acids. The germline CDR1 and CDR2 sequences are SQVTM and ANQGSEA. V was pared by 1 base and J by 1 base, with 7 bases between.

The V gene is TRBV10-3, the J gene TRBJ2-6, with a tentative D call TRBD1 (5 bases). V was shortened by 7 bases and J by 4 bases, with 14 bases between the two germline ends. Germline-derived CDR1 and CDR2 are ENHRY and SYGVKD. This CDR3 contains 15 residues. CDR3 sequence (DNA): TGTGCCATCAAAACAGGTTCTGTAGGGGCCAACGTCCTGACTTTC. This encodes CAIKTGSVGANVLTF.

This clone appeared a single time. The chain uses TRBV2 and TRBJ2-1; D unresolved. The CDR3 is 14 residues long. The V end lost 3 bases, the J end lost 5 bases, and 11 bases lay between the germline ends. Looked up from germline, CDR1 is SNHLY and CDR2 is FYNNEI. This chain's CDR3 is CASSETATNNEQFF. The CDR3 DNA reads as TGTGCCAGCAGTGAGACGGCAACAAACAATGAGCAGTTCTTC.

The chain uses TRBV11-2 and TRBJ2-7; D is tentatively TRBD1 or TRBD2 (5 bases each). This CDR3 has 16 residues. Germline-derived CDR1 and CDR2 are SGHAT and FQNNGV. V was cut by 5 bases and J by 1 base, with 18 bases left in between. CDR3 protein: CASSQSLWGRSYEQYF. The CDR3 region has the DNA TGTGCCAGCAGCCAATCCCTATGGGGGAGATCCTACGAGCAGTACTTC.

The rearrangement links TRBV30 to TRBJ2-3; unclear D gene. The V gene's germline CDR1 is GTSNPN and CDR2 SVGIG (reference sequence). The CDR3 totals 11 residues. The V end was cut by 7 bases, the J end by 8 bases, with 13 bases between. The CDR3 DNA sequence: TGTGCCTCCTTACTTGGCTCTACGCAGTATTTT. Its protein is CASLLGSTQYF.

The gene calls are TRBV7-8 and TRBJ2-3; 8 bases are a match to TRBD2. CDR3 length: 16 residues. Losses at the gene ends were 5 bases for V and 4 bases for J; bases not matched to a gene: 11. Germline loops: CDR1 SGHVS, CDR2 FQNEAQ. Here the CDR3 DNA reads TGTGCCAGCAGCCCCGTCGGGGGGGGCCTAGCAGATACGCAGTATTTT. It yields the protein CASSPVGGGLADTQYF.